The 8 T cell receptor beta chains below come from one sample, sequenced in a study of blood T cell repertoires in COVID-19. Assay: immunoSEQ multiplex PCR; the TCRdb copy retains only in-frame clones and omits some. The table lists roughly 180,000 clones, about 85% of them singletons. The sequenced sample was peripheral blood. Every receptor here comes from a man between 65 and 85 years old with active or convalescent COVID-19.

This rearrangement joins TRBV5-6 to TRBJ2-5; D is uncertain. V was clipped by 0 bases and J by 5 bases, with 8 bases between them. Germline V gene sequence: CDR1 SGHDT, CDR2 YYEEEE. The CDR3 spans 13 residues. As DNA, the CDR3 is TGTGCCAGCAGCTTGGACATTTATGAGACCCAGTACTTC. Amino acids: CASSLDIYETQYF. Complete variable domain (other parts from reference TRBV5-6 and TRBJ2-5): DAGVTQSPTHLIKTRGQQVTLRCSPKSGHDTVSWYQQALGQGPQFIFQYYEEEERQRGNFPDRFSGHQFPNYSSELNVNALLLGDSALYLCASSLDIYETQYFGPGTRLLVL.

The CDR3 DNA follows: TGCAGTGTGCCGCGACAAGAGACCCAGTACTTC. The encoded protein is CSVPRQETQYF. The chain employs TRBV20-1 and TRBJ2-5; D is ambiguous. The CDR3 has 11 residues. Germline-derived CDR1 and CDR2 are DFQATT and SNEGSKA (reference sequence). Between the trimmed V and J ends, which lost 7 bases and 2 bases, there was a span of 8 bases.

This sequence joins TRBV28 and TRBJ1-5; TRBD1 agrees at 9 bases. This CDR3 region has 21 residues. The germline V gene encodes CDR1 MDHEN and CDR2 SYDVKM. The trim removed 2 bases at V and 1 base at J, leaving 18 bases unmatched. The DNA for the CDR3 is TGTGCCAGCAGTTTACCAACCACGGGACAGGGTATGGTTTACAGCAATCAGCCCCAGCATTTT. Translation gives CASSLPTTGQGMVYSNQPQHF.

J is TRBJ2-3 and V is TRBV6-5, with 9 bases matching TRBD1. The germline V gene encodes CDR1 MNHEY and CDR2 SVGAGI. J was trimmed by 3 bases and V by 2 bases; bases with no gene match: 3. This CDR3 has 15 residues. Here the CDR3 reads CASSYRDRATDTQYF. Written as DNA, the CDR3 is TGTGCCAGCAGTTACAGGGACAGGGCAACAGATACGCAGTATTTT.

The CDR3: CAWNGHPNTEAFF. CDR3 bases: TGTGCCTGGAATGGACACCCGAACACTGAAGCTTTCTTT. The chain links TRBV30 to TRBJ1-1, with D perhaps TRBD1 (5 bases). This CDR3 has 13 amino acids. Germline CDR1 and CDR2: GTSNPN and SVGIG (reference sequence). V gave up 4 bases and J gave up 1 base, with 10 bases separating them.

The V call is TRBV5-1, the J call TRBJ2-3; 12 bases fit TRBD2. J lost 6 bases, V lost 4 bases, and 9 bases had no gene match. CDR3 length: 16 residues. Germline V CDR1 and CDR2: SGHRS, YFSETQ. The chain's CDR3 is CASSTRTSGVRDTQYF. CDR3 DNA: TGCGCCAGCAGCACACGGACTAGCGGGGTTCGGGATACGCAGTATTTT.

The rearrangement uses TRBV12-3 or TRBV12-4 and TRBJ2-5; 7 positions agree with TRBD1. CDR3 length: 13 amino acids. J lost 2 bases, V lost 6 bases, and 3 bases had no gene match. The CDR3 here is CASRRDRQETQYF. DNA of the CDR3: TGTGCCAGCAGACGGGACAGACAAGAGACCCAGTACTTC.

CDR3 amino acids: CASMGQMNEQFF. CDR3 sequence (DNA): TGTGCCAGCATGGGACAGATGAATGAGCAGTTCTTC. The genes are TRBV28 and TRBJ2-1, with 7 positions matching TRBD1. The junction had 4 bases not matched to a gene; V was cut back by 7 bases and J by 7 bases. The germline V gene has CDR1 MDHEN and CDR2 SYDVKM. The CDR3 consists of 12 residues. Combining the CDR3 with reference TRBV28 and TRBJ2-1 gives the whole variable domain DVKVTQSSRYLVKRTGEKVFLECVQDMDHENMFWYRQDPGLGLRLIYFSYDVKMKEKGDIPEGYSVSREKKERFSLILESASTNQTSMYLCASMGQMNEQFFGPGTRLTVL.